Presented here are 14 T cell receptor beta chains from one specimen sequenced in a study of T cells in Graves' hyperthyroidism and ophthalmopathy. It was RNA transcripts that yielded the amplified TCR beta CDR3 regions. The TCR CDR3 first-round RT-PCR relied on the HTBI primer set. TCRdb re-called the multiplex PCR reads with MiXCR, one entry per CDR3 protein. The data contain about 350,000 distinct CDR3 sequences, around 13% of them seen just once; the ten biggest clones take up about 22%. Sequenced sample: blood. Receptors were obtained from a woman younger than 45 with Graves' hyperthyroidism.

As to this clonotype: The junction does not match germline at one end; this may be a read error. The rearrangement joins TRBV2 to TRBJ2-7; D gene unclear. Germline-derived CDR1 and CDR2 are SNHLY and FYNNEI. This CDR3 is built from 18 residues. Written as DNA, the CDR3 is TGTGCCAGCAGTGCCCTCGGGTTTCATTCCCCCCTCTCCTACGAGCAGTGCTTC. Its protein is CASSALGFHSPLSYEQCF.

The gene calls are TRBV29-1 and TRBJ1-2; no reliable D call. V dropped 5 bases and J dropped 7 bases, with 11 bases sitting between them. The CDR3 spans 11 residues. The germline V gene encodes CDR1 SQVTM and CDR2 ANQGSEA. CDR3 nucleotide sequence: TGCAGCGTTTACTCAGACGCTGGCTACACCTTC. Its protein is CSVYSDAGYTF.

The chain joins TRBV11-1 to TRBJ1-2, with D maybe TRBD1 (5 bases). V was cut by 3 bases and J by 4 bases, with 6 bases left in between. Germline V gives CDR1 SGHAT, CDR2 FQDESV (reference sequence). This CDR3 is built from 12 residues. CDR3 protein: CASSFGAYGYTF. The CDR3 nucleotides read TGTGCCAGCAGCTTCGGGGCCTATGGCTACACCTTC.

This clonotype has just a few counts. The chain recombines TRBV19 with TRBJ1-5; no clear D gene. Germline CDR1 is LNHDA and CDR2 is SQIVND (reference sequence). V was clipped by 7 bases and J by 5 bases, with 12 bases between them. The CDR3 totals 13 residues. The CDR3 region has the DNA TGTGCCAGTAAGCTTGAGGGCCATCAGCCCCAGCATTTT. The encoded protein is CASKLEGHQPQHF. The variable domain in full, completed from reference TRBV19 and TRBJ1-5, reads DGGITQSPKYLFRKEGQNVTLSCEQNLNHDAMYWYRQDPGQGLRLIYYSQIVNDFQKGDIAEGYSVSREKKESFPLTVTSAQKNPTAFYLCASKLEGHQPQHFGDGTRLSIL.

This clonotype was recorded once. The CDR3 sequence is CASSPELAGTFSYNEQFF. The CDR3, as DNA: TGTGCCAGTAGCCCGGAACTAGCGGGAACTTTCTCCTACAATGAGCAGTTCTTC. This sequence joins TRBV19 and TRBJ2-1; 10 bases fit TRBD2. V dropped 6 bases and J dropped 0; count of bases not matched to a gene: 11. Germline-derived CDR1 and CDR2 are LNHDA and SQIVND (reference sequence). The CDR3 has 18 amino acids.

This clonotype was counted ten times or more. The chain couples TRBV6-1 to TRBJ1-5, with D possibly matching TRBD1 (5 bases). The CDR3 is made up of 14 amino acids. V was shortened by 5 bases and J by 4 bases, with 12 bases between the two germline ends. Germline V CDR1 and CDR2: MNHNS, SASEGT. CDR3 residues: CASSRDGVNQPQHF. The CDR3 nucleotides read TGTGCCAGCAGTCGGGACGGCGTTAATCAGCCCCAGCATTTT.

In its sample, this clonotype was seen a few times. The chain links TRBV29-1 to TRBJ2-1, with TRBD2 matching over 8 bases. The germline gives CDR1 SQVTM, CDR2 ANQGSEA. The V and J ends lost 8 bases and 10 bases, in that order; junction bases with no gene match: 19. The CDR3 is 15 amino acids. The CDR3 reads CSFNGGENRFIEQFF. The CDR3 bases are TGCAGCTTTAACGGGGGGGAAAACCGATTTATAGAGCAGTTCTTC.

This clonotype was seen a handful of times. The chain uses TRBV19 and TRBJ1-2; 12 bases line up with TRBD1. Germline V lookup: CDR1 LNHDA, CDR2 SQIVND (reference sequence). This CDR3 region has 15 residues. V was clipped by 5 bases and J by 8 bases; unmatched bases: 9. The CDR3 DNA reads as TGTGCCAGTAGTTTGACGGGACAGGGGGCGCGGGGCTACACCTTC. This sequence encodes CASSLTGQGARGYTF. Full variable domain (remainder filled in from reference TRBV19 and TRBJ1-2): DGGITQSPKYLFRKEGQNVTLSCEQNLNHDAMYWYRQDPGQGLRLIYYSQIVNDFQKGDIAEGYSVSREKKESFPLTVTSAQKNPTAFYLCASSLTGQGARGYTFGSGTRLTVV.

This clonotype was seen repeatedly, ten times or more. The chain recombines TRBV7-9 with TRBJ1-1, with 7 bases matching TRBD1. Trimming removed 5 bases from V and 4 bases from J; junction bases left unmatched: 7. The CDR3 contains 14 residues. From germline, CDR1 is SEHNR and CDR2 FQNEAQ (reference sequence). The CDR3 DNA follows: TGTGCCAGCAGCCGCCGGGACAGTGGCACTGAAGCTTTCTTT. It encodes CASSRRDSGTEAFF.

This clonotype was recorded a few times. The chain recombines TRBV6-5 with TRBJ2-5; D is ambiguous. Per the germline V gene, CDR1 is MNHEY and CDR2 is SVGAGI. This CDR3 has 13 residues. Trimming cost V 2 bases and J 4 bases, with 8 bases left between them. The DNA of the CDR3 is TGTGCCAGCAGTTACGGGGATCCAGAGACCCAGTACTTC. It is translated as CASSYGDPETQYF.

This chain joins TRBV11-2 and TRBJ2-7; maybe TRBD2 (6 bases). Germline lookup yields CDR1 SGHAT and CDR2 FQNNGV. V lost 4 bases to trimming and J lost 3 bases, with 16 bases between them. The CDR3 has 15 residues. DNA of the CDR3: TGTGCCAGCAGCTCACTAGCCGGGCCCCGCTACGAGCAGTACTTC. Amino acids: CASSSLAGPRYEQYF. Supplemented by reference TRBV11-2 and TRBJ2-7, the full variable domain reads EAGVAQSPRYKIIEKRQSVAFWCNPISGHATLYWYQQILGQGPKLLIQFQNNGVVDDSQLPKDRFSAERLKGVDSTLKIQPAKLEDSAVYLCASSSLAGPRYEQYFGPGTRLTVT.

The sample holds many counts of this clonotype. V usage is TRBV6-1 and J usage is TRBJ2-1; TRBD1 aligns across 7 bases. CDR1 is MNHNS, CDR2 SASEGT, per germline. This CDR3 is built from 14 residues. J was trimmed by 2 bases and V by 7 bases; bases with no gene match: 5. The CDR3: CASKPGGTYNEQFF. The CDR3 nucleotides read TGTGCCAGCAAACCAGGGGGAACCTACAATGAGCAGTTCTTC.

The table lists this clonotype with a few counts. The rearrangement joins TRBV5-1 to TRBJ2-7; TRBD2 matches at 11 bases. This CDR3 region has 16 residues. Per the germline V gene, CDR1 is SGHRS and CDR2 is YFSETQ. The junction had 7 bases not matched to a gene; V was cut back by 2 bases and J by 3 bases. The CDR3 loop reads CASSLTSGSPIYEQYF. In DNA form, the CDR3 reads TGCGCCAGCAGCTTAACTAGCGGGAGTCCGATCTACGAGCAGTACTTC.

The sample holds many counts of this clonotype. CDR3: CASSFRLAGRSSYNEQFF. In DNA form, the CDR3 reads TGTGCCAGCAGTTTTAGACTAGCGGGAAGAAGCTCCTACAATGAGCAGTTCTTC. V is TRBV12-3 or TRBV12-4 and J is TRBJ2-1; TRBD2 matches at 11 bases. V gave up 3 bases and J gave up 0 bases; unmatched junction bases: 7. The CDR3 extends over 18 amino acids.